The 2 T cell receptor beta chains given below trace back to one sample, sequenced in a study of blood T cell repertoires in COVID-19. Assay: immunoSEQ multiplex PCR; the TCRdb copy retains only in-frame clones and omits some. Here the sample spans around 130,000 clones, about 87% being singletons. Sequenced input: peripheral blood. The source of these receptors is a human donor in a cohort sampled during active COVID-19.

The chain employs TRBV9 and TRBJ2-3, with D unresolved. V lost 7 bases and J lost 0, with 6 bases in between. The CDR3 runs 12 residues. Germline CDR1 is SGDLS and CDR2 is YYNGEE. CDR3: CASGGSTDTQYF. In DNA, the CDR3 is TGTGCCAGCGGTGGCAGCACAGATACGCAGTATTTT.

The chain couples TRBV5-5 to TRBJ1-4; TRBD1 matches 10 bases. V dropped 4 bases and J dropped 5; count of bases not matched to a gene: 8. This CDR3 spans 16 amino acids. In germline, CDR1 is SGHKS, CDR2 YYEKEE (reference sequence). In DNA, the CDR3 is TGTGCCAGCAGCCCAACACCGGGACAGGGGAATGAAAAACTGTTTTTT. This codes for CASSPTPGQGNEKLFF.